The present T cell receptor (beta chain) was sequenced within a study of blood T cells in healthy people across ages (dated by TCRdb to between 2014 and 2016). A note on the overall study: In model experiments, roughly one uniquely barcoded TCR beta cDNA molecule per two T cells was captured by template switching. The study measured age-related changes in TCR beta repertoire diversity using deep sequencing normalized with unique cDNA molecular identifiers. Donors were grouped into four age groups: young (average roughly 17 years), middle-aged (about 40), aged (about 60) and long-lived (just over 80). To avoid experimental bias, donors of different ages were distributed randomly across sequencing lanes. Using the same blood draw, the study looked at two additional independent replicas of 1 million unique cDNA reads for two donors, one aged 18 to 30 and the other aged 80 or older. Overall study results and their limits: Estimates of total diversity based on one million sequenced T cells were considered lower bounds and underestimates. There was a strong correlation between observed TCR beta diversity and the percentage of naive T cells measured by flow cytometry. Observed TCR beta diversity per million T cells fell roughly linearly with age, and a significant reduction was already apparent by age roughly 40. The CMV infection status of donors was not known, potentially confounding age-related changes in expanded clonotypes. Compared with the aged group, the long-lived group had more naive CD4+ T cells, fewer expanded clones and increased TCR diversity, suggesting age selection. Bulk unsorted PBMC profiling prevented conclusive comparison of naive and antigen-experienced compartments.

Library creation used 5' RACE. For sequencing, an Illumina HiSeq 2500 was employed. A second PCR of roughly 6 to 12 cycles was performed with a sample-barcoded 5' primer and a J-beta primer mix. A template-switch 5' adaptor carrying 12 random nucleotides introduced a unique molecular identifier onto each TCR beta cDNA molecule. At least 2.5 million CDR3-containing paired-end reads were obtained from each sample. First-strand cDNA was synthesized from all RNA with the Mint cDNA synthesis kit, primed by a TRBC-specific oligonucleotide. All cDNA was treated with uracil-DNA glycosylase and then went through a first 18-cycle PCR with the universal primers M1SS and BC2_uni_R. As for the authors' bioinformatics: Each sample was normalized by randomly selecting 1 million high-quality reads, each carrying a distinct molecular identifier. Reads with shared molecular identifiers were discarded instead of being binned into consensus sequences. MiTCR, with a Q25 quality threshold and the strictest error-elimination algorithm, was used for CDR3 identification, clonotype clustering and error correction. A nonparametric unseen species model with Euler transformation was used to estimate lower-bound total TCR beta diversity. The raw public reads went through TCRdb reprocessing: fastp at Q25, MiXCR clone calling, in-frame beta chains kept. Each CDR3 protein gets just one entry, which takes the most common genes and DNA from the rows behind it. What appears here as the V and J calls and clone size reflects TCRdb's work, not the paper's. The sample yields approximately 690,000 distinct CDR3 sequences; less than 45% were counted once. In total, the top ten clones hold 30% of the sample.

Of note for this clonotype: Its antigen is not yet known. No per-base quality is available; no much larger clone lies one base away.

The 40 or so donors, aged 6 to 90 years, were systemically healthy Caucasian individuals from Russia. Approximately 9 milliliters of peripheral blood were collected from each donor into EDTA-treated Vacutainer tubes. Ficoll-Paque density-gradient centrifugation was used to isolate PBMCs, with at least 7 million obtained per sample. Total RNA was extracted from PBMCs with Trizol reagent, with at least 6 micrograms obtained per sample. For every donor, an aliquot of PBMCs went through flow cytometry to measure the percentages of naive CD45RAhigh/CD27high T cells. Taken from the germline V gene, the CDR1 and CDR2 loops are KGHDR and SFDVKD. Including cysteine and phenylalanine, the CDR3 has 16 amino acids. Only the CDR3 portion is preserved as DNA: 48 bases, with reading frame beginning at the first base. The germline V and J ends show losses of 4 bases and 5 bases respectively, and no gene match explains 11 bases of the junction.

The sequenced sample was blood. The chain employs TRBV24-1 and TRBJ2-5; TRBD1 matches 8 bases in the middle. This TCR derives from a man aged 80 or over in good health. The base sequence is TGTGCCACCAGTGACCCCGGCAGGGGGCCTCGGGAGACCCAGTACTTC. Its protein is CATSDPGRGPRETQYF.